This is a list of T cell receptor beta chains from one sample in a study of radiotherapy plus CTLA-4 blockade in lung cancer. The protocol was immunoSEQ multiplex PCR, while the TCRdb copy is restricted to in-frame clones and leaves out a portion. Of 35,000 to 50,000 clones in the sample, 55% to 80% were seen once. Sequences were derived from peripheral blood, sampled from a patient treated with radiotherapy plus ipilimumab. Receptors were obtained from a human donor with non-small cell lung cancer who had a partial response to radiotherapy plus ipilimumab. Each CDR3 is given with its conserved first and last residue. The D gene is left open where the match is weak. Where a row states a size, it is once, few, many or the class of an expanded clone; other rows omit it.

d_call,clone_size,j_call,v_call,cdr3_aa,cdr3_nt
-,-,TRBJ2-3,TRBV30,CAWSVRNRQADTQYF,TGTGCCTGGAGTGTAAGAAATCGGCAGGCAGATACGCAGTATTTT
-,-,TRBJ1-4,TRBV28,CASSFFQGNEKLFF,TGTGCCAGCAGTTTCTTCCAGGGGAATGAAAAACTGTTTTTT
TRBD1,-,TRBJ2-1,TRBV9,CASSARTGYNEQFF,TGTGCCAGCAGCGCCCGGACAGGGTACAATGAGCAGTTCTTC
-,-,TRBJ1-3,TRBV5-1,CASRLLAVPSPGNTIYF,TGCGCCAGCAGGTTGTTGGCAGTACCATCACCTGGAAACACCATATATTTT
-,-,TRBJ2-1,TRBV5-1,CASSWASAQGNEQFF,TGCGCCAGCAGCTGGGCCTCAGCACAGGGTAATGAGCAGTTCTTC
-,-,TRBJ1-5,TRBV2,CASSGQNSNQPQHF,TGTGCCAGCAGTGGTCAGAATAGCAATCAGCCCCAGCATTTT
-,few,TRBJ2-7,TRBV18,CASSPQPAGVLEQYF,TGTGCCAGCTCACCACAACCGGCAGGTGTCCTTGAGCAGTACTTC
TRBD1,few,TRBJ1-2,TRBV11-2,CASSQQGFDGYTF,TGTGCCAGCAGCCAACAGGGGTTCGATGGCTACACCTTC
-,few,TRBJ2-1,TRBV30,CAWSWGGEQFF,TGTGCCTGGAGCTGGGGAGGTGAGCAGTTCTTC
-,few,TRBJ1-1,TRBV27,CASSFTAGITEAFF,TGTGCCAGCAGTTTCACGGCAGGGATCACTGAAGCTTTCTTT
TRBD2,-,TRBJ2-2,TRBV6-4,CASRQLAGQTGELFF,TGTGCCAGCAGACAACTAGCGGGGCAGACCGGGGAGCTGTTTTTT
-,once,TRBJ1-2,TRBV7-2,CASSLDQGYGYTF,TGTGCCAGCAGCTTAGACCAGGGGTATGGCTACACCTTC
-,-,TRBJ2-1,TRBV6-5,CASSYSLATPRVF,TGTGCCAGCAGTTACTCGTTGGCCACCCCGCGGGTCTTC
-,-,TRBJ2-2,TRBV10-3,CAISPGEGELFF,TGTGCCATCAGCCCCGGGGAGGGGGAGCTGTTTTTT
-,-,TRBJ1-1,TRBV6-5,CASSSTLNTEAFF,TGTGCCAGCAGCTCTACCCTGAACACTGAAGCTTTCTTT
-,-,TRBJ1-1,TRBV6-6,CASSLGRATEAFF,TGTGCCAGCAGTTTGGGCAGGGCCACTGAAGCTTTCTTT
-,-,TRBJ1-1,TRBV18,CASSPIPTEAFF,TGTGCCAGCTCACCCATCCCAACTGAAGCTTTCTTT
-,-,TRBJ2-7,TRBV4-2,CASSQDPSGGLNEQYF,TGTGCCAGCAGCCAAGATCCCTCCGGGGGGCTCAACGAGCAGTACTTC
-,-,TRBJ1-1,TRBV15,CATSRNRENTEAFF,TGTGCCACCAGCAGAAACAGGGAGAACACTGAAGCTTTCTTT
-,few,TRBJ2-7,TRBV5-5,CASSLKPSAQRYPYEQYF,TGTGCCAGCAGCTTGAAGCCTAGCGCCCAACGTTACCCCTACGAGCAGTACTTC
-,-,TRBJ2-1,TRBV7-2,CASSPAPTGSNEQFF,TGTGCCAGCAGCCCGGCCCCCACAGGGAGCAATGAGCAGTTCTTC
-,-,TRBJ2-3,TRBV2,CASSSEVHTQYF,TGTGCCAGCAGTTCGGAGGTGCATACGCAGTATTTT
-,few,TRBJ1-6,TRBV4-2,CASSHGQPNSPLHF,TGTGCCAGCAGCCACGGACAGCCTAATTCACCCCTCCACTTT
-,few,TRBJ2-1,TRBV15,CATSIVSSGNNEQFF,TGTGCCACCAGCATTGTATCTTCAGGGAACAATGAGCAGTTCTTC
TRBD2,-,TRBJ2-3,TRBV5-4,CASSRGLAGVTDTQYF,TGTGCCAGCAGCCGAGGACTAGCGGGAGTCACAGATACGCAGTATTTT
TRBD2,-,TRBJ2-2,TRBV9,CASSAGLAGGAGELFF,TGTGCCAGCAGCGCAGGACTAGCGGGAGGAGCCGGGGAGCTGTTTTTT
-,-,TRBJ1-2,TRBV15,CATSRDGTGSQGYTF,TGTGCCACCAGCAGAGACGGCACAGGGAGTCAGGGCTACACCTTC
TRBD1,-,TRBJ2-1,TRBV7-6,CASSLGTGGLNEQFF,TGTGCCAGCAGCTTAGGGACAGGGGGGCTCAATGAGCAGTTCTTC
-,once,TRBJ1-2,TRBV5-1,CASSLGGGRVDGYTF,TGCGCCAGCAGCTTGGGGGGGGGTCGGGTCGATGGCTACACCTTC
-,-,TRBJ2-3,TRBV5-1,CASSYGRESTDTQYF,TGCGCCAGCAGCTACGGACGGGAAAGCACAGATACGCAGTATTTT
-,-,TRBJ2-7,TRBV14,CASSQGVSSYEQYF,TGTGCCAGCAGCCAGGGAGTTAGCTCCTACGAGCAGTACTTC
-,-,TRBJ1-6,TRBV14,CASSQPGVGSPLHF,TGTGCCAGCAGCCAGCCAGGGGTCGGCTCACCCCTCCACTTT
-,-,TRBJ1-1,TRBV7-9,CASSPRVAEAFF,TGTGCCAGCAGCCCCCGTGTAGCTGAAGCTTTCTTT
-,-,TRBJ2-5,TRBV6-5,CASSSPTVTMGETQYF,TGTGCCAGCAGTTCCCCGACAGTTACTATGGGAGAGACCCAGTACTTC
-,-,TRBJ1-5,TRBV12-5,CASGWGGQQPQHF,TGTGCTAGTGGTTGGGGGGGTCAGCAGCCCCAGCATTTT
-,once,TRBJ2-1,TRBV7-9,CASSLSGSRNEQFF,TGTGCCAGCAGCTTATCGGGAAGCCGCAATGAGCAGTTCTTC
-,few,TRBJ1-1,TRBV30,CAWRDSSTSQFF,TGTGCCTGGAGGGACTCATCTACGTCCCAATTCTTT
-,-,TRBJ1-1,TRBV9,CASSTSSTVTEAFF,TGTGCCAGCAGCACAAGCTCGACAGTCACTGAAGCTTTCTTT
-,few,TRBJ1-5,TRBV5-5,CASSLDRATEPQHF,TGTGCCAGCAGCTTGGACAGGGCGACGGAGCCCCAGCATTTT
-,-,TRBJ2-1,TRBV7-3,CASSPYRASEQFF,TGTGCCAGCAGCCCCTACAGGGCGAGTGAGCAGTTCTTC
-,-,TRBJ1-2,TRBV30,CAWSASTPYGYTF,TGTGCCTGGAGTGCCTCAACACCCTATGGCTACACCTTC
-,few,TRBJ1-1,TRBV4-1,CASSQGSLGGTEAFF,TGCGCCAGCAGCCAAGGGTCCCTCGGCGGCACTGAAGCTTTCTTT
TRBD1,few,TRBJ2-7,TRBV5-5,CASSAGTATLSYEQYF,TGTGCCAGCAGCGCCGGGACAGCCACCTTATCCTACGAGCAGTACTTC
-,-,TRBJ1-5,TRBV4-3,CASSQDPTSDQPQHF,TGCGCCAGCAGCCAAGATCCCACGTCGGATCAGCCCCAGCATTTT
TRBD2,-,TRBJ2-5,TRBV7-6,CASILGLAEKETQYF,TGTGCCAGCATCCTGGGACTAGCGGAGAAAGAGACCCAGTACTTC
TRBD1,-,TRBJ1-2,TRBV13,CASSLGGQGSQSYGYTF,TGTGCCAGCAGCTTAGGGGGACAGGGGTCTCAGAGCTATGGCTACACCTTC
TRBD1,-,TRBJ2-7,TRBV27,CASRIDRGQIYEQYF,TGTGCCAGCAGGATCGACAGGGGGCAGATCTACGAGCAGTACTTC
-,-,TRBJ2-7,TRBV18,CASSLDGRGHEQYF,TGTGCCAGCTCCTTAGACGGCAGGGGACACGAGCAGTACTTC
TRBD1,few,TRBJ1-6,TRBV5-6,CASYRGFLDNSPLHF,TGTGCCAGCTACAGGGGTTTTCTAGATAATTCACCCCTCCACTTT
-,-,TRBJ2-7,TRBV9,CASSDSGVAYEQYF,TGTGCCAGCAGCGATTCGGGGGTAGCATACGAGCAGTACTTC
TRBD1,-,TRBJ1-1,TRBV7-9,CASSQQGVGAEAFF,TGTGCCAGCAGCCAACAGGGGGTTGGGGCTGAAGCTTTCTTT
-,-,TRBJ2-5,TRBV6-1,CASSSSGYQETQYF,TGTGCCAGCAGTTCCTCAGGGTACCAAGAGACCCAGTACTTC
-,-,TRBJ2-1,TRBV9,CASSGAGNSYNEQFF,TGTGCCAGCAGCGGAGCGGGCAACTCCTACAATGAGCAGTTCTTC
-,-,TRBJ2-3,TRBV15,CATRGPSTDTQYF,TGTGCCACCAGGGGGCCTAGCACAGATACGCAGTATTTT